This T cell receptor (beta chain) was obtained from a study of T-cell reconstitution after alpha-beta-depleted transplantation in children (dated by TCRdb to the mid-2010s). For the study in its entirety: The study quantitatively tracked T-cell immune reconstitution after TCRalphabeta/CD19-depleted allogeneic hematopoietic cell transplantation in children using TCR repertoire profiling.

The library was prepared using PCR. Sequencing was carried out with an Illumina HiSeq 2500. TCR library preparation used molecular barcoding, with unique molecular identifiers applied to normalize quantification of the TCRbeta repertoire. TCRdb passed the public sequencing reads through fastp at Q25 and MiXCR, retaining productive beta sequences. All rows with the same CDR3 protein become a single entry with the most common DNA and genes. The sample profile shows approximately 200,000 distinct CDR3 sequences; approximately 15% of them were found once. Less than 15% of the sample belongs to the ten largest clones. From a lookup of the germline V gene, CDR1 and CDR2 are MNHNS and SASEGT. Including cysteine and phenylalanine, the CDR3 has 16 amino acids. Kept here is only the CDR3 DNA, which spans 48 bases and is read in frame from base 1. Relative to germline, V is 8 bases shorter and J is 0 bases shorter, with 18 bases between their ends.

Points on this clonotype: Its antigen is currently not known. Nothing much larger sits one base from this clone, and base qualities are not available.

The receptor's source is a human donor who donated a stem cell graft to a child with acute lymphoblastic leukemia. This specimen consisted of PBMCs from the stem cell graft donor, obtained from the stem cell graft. The chain uses TRBV6-1 and TRBJ2-3, and the D gene may be TRBD2, 7 bases matching. CDR3 reads: CASVGRGGISTDTQYF. At the DNA level, the sequence is TGTGCCAGCGTCGGTAGGGGGGGAATAAGCACAGATACGCAGTATTTT.